This is a list of T cell receptor beta chains from one sample in a study of vaccination and CD4 T cells after COVID-19. Their recognized antigens are unknown. MiXCR, run by TCRdb on the PCR reads, gives a single entry per CDR3 protein. The data show tens of thousands of distinct CDR3 sequences, with 55% to 70% seen just once and approximately 5.4% held by the top ten. The sequencing input was CD4+ T cells from blood, cultured in vitro. Receptors originate from a human donor who had recovered from COVID-19. Each CDR3 is given with its conserved first and last residue. The D gene is left open where the match is weak. The size entry is marked missing in some rows and otherwise reads once, few, many or a size class.

CDR3 length,V gene,J gene,D gene,clone size,CDR3 protein,CDR3 DNA
13,TRBV19,TRBJ1-2,.,.,CASIGTLNYGYTF,TGTGCCAGTATAGGGACATTGAACTATGGCTACACCTTC
14,TRBV7-2,TRBJ1-2,.,.,CAQALGQGGYGYTF,TGTGCCCAAGCCCTAGGTCAGGGTGGGTATGGCTACACCTTC
11,TRBV29-1,TRBJ2-7,.,.,CSVGQSYEQYF,TGTAGCGTTGGGCAGAGCTACGAGCAGTACTTC
17,TRBV20-1,TRBJ1-5,TRBD1,once,CSAGSMGQGASNQPQHF,TGCAGTGCTGGATCTATGGGACAGGGGGCGTCCAATCAGCCCCAGCATTTT
12,TRBV7-9,TRBJ1-2,.,few,CASRSGGYGYTF,TGTGCCAGCAGAAGCGGAGGGTATGGCTACACCTTC
14,TRBV24-1,TRBJ1-1,TRBD1,few,CATRGQGSNTEAFF,TGTGCCACCAGAGGACAGGGGTCGAACACTGAAGCTTTCTTT
18,TRBV15,TRBJ1-2,TRBD1,few,CATSSPMPTGPTYYGYTF,TGTGCCACCAGCAGTCCTATGCCGACAGGGCCTACTTACTATGGCTACACCTTC
13,TRBV6-2/TRBV6-3,TRBJ1-5,.,.,CASSYSILMPQHF,TGTGCCAGCAGTTACTCGATTCTCATGCCCCAGCATTTT
13,TRBV10-3,TRBJ1-5,.,.,CATDAGGNQPQHF,TGTGCCACCGATGCGGGTGGCAATCAGCCCCAGCATTTT
15,TRBV6-1,TRBJ1-2,.,.,CASTTERRLNYGYTF,TGTGCCAGCACTACAGAGCGCAGACTTAACTATGGCTACACCTTC
16,TRBV19,TRBJ1-2,.,.,CASNVARGPPRDGYTF,TGTGCCAGTAATGTGGCCAGGGGCCCACCCCGGGATGGCTACACCTTC
14,TRBV7-2,TRBJ1-1,.,.,CASSKDLIGTEAFF,TGTGCCAGCAGCAAAGATTTGATTGGGACTGAAGCTTTCTTT
14,TRBV7-2,TRBJ1-5,.,.,CASSLSGVSQPQHF,TGTGCCAGCAGCTTAAGTGGGGTAAGTCAGCCCCAGCATTTT
13,TRBV10-3,TRBJ1-5,TRBD1,.,CAISGTGRQPQHF,TGTGCCATCAGTGGGACAGGGCGCCAGCCCCAGCATTTT
16,TRBV19,TRBJ2-7,.,.,CASRTKTTGYAYEQYF,TGTGCCAGTAGGACGAAGACGACAGGCTACGCCTACGAGCAGTACTTC
12,TRBV7-2,TRBJ2-6,.,.,CASSFDTNVLTF,TGTGCCAGCAGCTTCGATACCAACGTCCTGACTTTC
14,TRBV7-7,TRBJ2-5,.,.,CASSLDRAGETQYF,TGTGCTAGCAGCTTAGACAGGGCGGGGGAGACCCAGTACTTC
14,TRBV6-5,TRBJ2-5,TRBD1,.,CASSYGTGGETQYF,TGTGCCAGCAGTTACGGGACAGGGGGAGAGACCCAGTACTTC
15,TRBV7-2,TRBJ1-6,.,once,CASSPQDVAGAPLHF,TGTGCCAGCAGCCCCCAGGACGTAGCGGGGGCACCCCTCCACTTT
13,TRBV30,TRBJ2-5,.,.,CAWSGTGTETQYF,TGTGCCTGGAGCGGAACAGGGACGGAGACCCAGTACTTC
15,TRBV15,TRBJ2-2,.,few,CATSRDKSDTGELFF,TGTGCCACCAGCAGAGATAAGTCTGACACCGGGGAGCTGTTTTTT
13,TRBV10-1,TRBJ1-6,.,few,CASSERGNSPLHF,TGCGCCAGCAGTGAGCGGGGGAATTCACCCCTCCACTTT
15,TRBV7-2,TRBJ1-5,TRBD1,.,CASSLRQGQGQPQHF,TGTGCCAGCAGCCTACGACAGGGTCAGGGTCAGCCCCAGCATTTT
14,TRBV7-2,TRBJ2-2,.,few,CASSSQRYTGELFF,TGTGCCAGCAGCTCCCAGCGGTACACCGGGGAGCTGTTTTTT
15,TRBV7-2,TRBJ2-3,TRBD2,few,CASSRASGMTDTQYF,TGTGCCAGCAGCAGGGCTAGCGGGATGACAGATACGCAGTATTTT